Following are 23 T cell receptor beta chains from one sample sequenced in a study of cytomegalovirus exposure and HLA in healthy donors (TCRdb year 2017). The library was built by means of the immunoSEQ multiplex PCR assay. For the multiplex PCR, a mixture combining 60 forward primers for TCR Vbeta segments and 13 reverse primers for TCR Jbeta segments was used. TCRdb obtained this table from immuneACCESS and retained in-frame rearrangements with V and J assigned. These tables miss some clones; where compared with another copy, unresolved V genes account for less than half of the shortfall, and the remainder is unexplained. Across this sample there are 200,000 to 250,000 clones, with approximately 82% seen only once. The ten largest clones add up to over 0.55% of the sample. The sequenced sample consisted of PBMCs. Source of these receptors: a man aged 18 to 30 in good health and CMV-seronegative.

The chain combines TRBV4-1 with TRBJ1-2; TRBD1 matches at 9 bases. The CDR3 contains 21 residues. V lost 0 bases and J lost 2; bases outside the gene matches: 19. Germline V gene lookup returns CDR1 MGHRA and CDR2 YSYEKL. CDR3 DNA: TGCGCCAGCAGCCAAGATGAAGGTTCCGTCTACAGGGGGCGGAGAAACTATGGCTACACCTTC. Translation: CASSQDEGSVYRGRRNYGYTF.

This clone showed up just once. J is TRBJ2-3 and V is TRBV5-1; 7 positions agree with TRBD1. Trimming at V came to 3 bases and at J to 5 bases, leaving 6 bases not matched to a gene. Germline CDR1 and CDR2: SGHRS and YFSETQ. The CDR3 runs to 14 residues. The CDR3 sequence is CASSSGQVRDTQYF. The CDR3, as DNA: TGCGCCAGCAGCTCAGGACAGGTGAGAGATACGCAGTATTTT.

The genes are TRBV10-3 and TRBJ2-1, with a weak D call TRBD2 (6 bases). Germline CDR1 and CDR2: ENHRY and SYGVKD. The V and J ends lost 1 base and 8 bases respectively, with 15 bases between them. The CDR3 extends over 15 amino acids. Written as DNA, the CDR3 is TGTGCCATCAGTGAGTACGGGCTAGCGACGGATGAGCAGTTCTTC. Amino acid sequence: CAISEYGLATDEQFF.

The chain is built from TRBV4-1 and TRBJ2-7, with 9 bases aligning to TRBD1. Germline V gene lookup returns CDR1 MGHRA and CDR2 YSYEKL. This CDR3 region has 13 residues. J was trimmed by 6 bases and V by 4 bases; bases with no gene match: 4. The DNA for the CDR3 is TGCGCCAGCAGCCCACGGACAGGGGCCGAGCAGTACTTC. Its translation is CASSPRTGAEQYF.

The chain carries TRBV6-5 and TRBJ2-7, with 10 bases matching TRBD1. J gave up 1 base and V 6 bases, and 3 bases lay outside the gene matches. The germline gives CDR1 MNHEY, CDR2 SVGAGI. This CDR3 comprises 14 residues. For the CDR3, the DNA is TGTGCCAGCAGGGGGACAGGGGTATCCTACGAGCAGTACTTC. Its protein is CASRGTGVSYEQYF.

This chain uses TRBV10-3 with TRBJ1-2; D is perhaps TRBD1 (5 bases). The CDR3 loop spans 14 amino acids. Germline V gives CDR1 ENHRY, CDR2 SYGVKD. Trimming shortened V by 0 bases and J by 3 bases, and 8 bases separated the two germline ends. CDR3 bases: TGTGCCATCAGTGAGTCGGGGGGAGACTATGGCTACACCTTC. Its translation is CAISESGGDYGYTF.

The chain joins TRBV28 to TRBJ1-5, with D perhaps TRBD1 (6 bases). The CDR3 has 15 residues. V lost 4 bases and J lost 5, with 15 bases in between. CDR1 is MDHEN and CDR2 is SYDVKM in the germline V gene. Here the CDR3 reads CASSSGQLRYQPQHF. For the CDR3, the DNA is TGTGCCAGCAGTTCAGGACAGCTCCGCTATCAGCCCCAGCATTTT.

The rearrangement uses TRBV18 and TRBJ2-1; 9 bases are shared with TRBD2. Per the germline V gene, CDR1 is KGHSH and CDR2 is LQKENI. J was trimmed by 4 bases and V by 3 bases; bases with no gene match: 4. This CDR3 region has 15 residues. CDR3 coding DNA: TGTGCCAGCTCACCTCCTAGCGGGACATACAATGAGCAGTTCTTC. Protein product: CASSPPSGTYNEQFF.

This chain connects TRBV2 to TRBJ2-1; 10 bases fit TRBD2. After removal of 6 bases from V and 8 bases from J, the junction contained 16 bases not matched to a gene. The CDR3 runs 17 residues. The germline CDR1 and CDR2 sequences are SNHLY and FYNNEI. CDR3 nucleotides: TGTGCCAGCAGCCCCAGGGTAGCGGGAGGATGGGGGGATGAGCAGTTCTTC. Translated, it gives CASSPRVAGGWGDEQFF.

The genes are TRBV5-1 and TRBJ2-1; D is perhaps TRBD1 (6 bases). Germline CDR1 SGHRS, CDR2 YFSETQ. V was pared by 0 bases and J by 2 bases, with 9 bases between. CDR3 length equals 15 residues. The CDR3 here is CASSLAGDPYNEQFF. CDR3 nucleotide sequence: TGCGCCAGCAGCTTGGCAGGGGACCCCTACAATGAGCAGTTCTTC.

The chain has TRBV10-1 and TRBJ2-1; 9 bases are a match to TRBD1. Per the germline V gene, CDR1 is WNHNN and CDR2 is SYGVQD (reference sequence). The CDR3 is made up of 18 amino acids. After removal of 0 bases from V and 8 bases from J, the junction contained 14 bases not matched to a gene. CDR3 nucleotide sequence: TGCGCCAGCAGTGAGTCGACTAGTTCCGGGACAGGGATAGATGAGCAGTTCTTC. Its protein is CASSESTSSGTGIDEQFF.

This CDR3 reads CASSLAFGNEKLFF. CDR3 bases: TGTGCCAGCAGCTTGGCCTTCGGGAATGAAAAACTGTTTTTT. The V call is TRBV5-5, the J call TRBJ1-4; D unclear. The CDR3 length is 14 residues. Deletions cut 0 bases from V and 5 bases from J, with 8 bases between. From germline, CDR1 is SGHKS and CDR2 YYEKEE (reference sequence).

The CDR3 spells CSADHGYNEQFF. CDR3 DNA sequence: TGCAGCGCTGACCACGGGTACAATGAGCAGTTCTTC. The genes are TRBV29-1 and TRBJ2-1; no definite D call. Deletions cut 7 bases from V and 4 bases from J, with 11 bases between. CDR3 length equals 12 residues. Germline CDR1 is SQVTM and CDR2 is ANQGSEA.

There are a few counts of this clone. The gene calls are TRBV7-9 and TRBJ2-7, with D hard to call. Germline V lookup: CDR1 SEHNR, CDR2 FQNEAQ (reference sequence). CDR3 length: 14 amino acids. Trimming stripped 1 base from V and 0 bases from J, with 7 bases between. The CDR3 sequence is CASSLDASSYEQYF. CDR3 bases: TGTGCCAGCAGCTTAGACGCCAGCTCCTACGAGCAGTACTTC.

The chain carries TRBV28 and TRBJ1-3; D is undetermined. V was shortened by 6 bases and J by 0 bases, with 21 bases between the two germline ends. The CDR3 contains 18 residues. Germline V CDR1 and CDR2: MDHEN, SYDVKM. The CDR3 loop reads CASSPIEPNSLSGNTIYF. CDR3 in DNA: TGTGCCAGCAGCCCCATTGAGCCTAACAGCCTCTCTGGAAACACCATATATTTT.

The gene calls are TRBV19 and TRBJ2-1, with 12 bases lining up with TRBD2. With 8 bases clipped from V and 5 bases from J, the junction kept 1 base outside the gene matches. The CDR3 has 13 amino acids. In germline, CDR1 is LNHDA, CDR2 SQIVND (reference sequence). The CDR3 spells CASRLAGDNEQFF. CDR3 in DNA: TGTGCCAGTCGACTAGCGGGAGACAATGAGCAGTTCTTC.

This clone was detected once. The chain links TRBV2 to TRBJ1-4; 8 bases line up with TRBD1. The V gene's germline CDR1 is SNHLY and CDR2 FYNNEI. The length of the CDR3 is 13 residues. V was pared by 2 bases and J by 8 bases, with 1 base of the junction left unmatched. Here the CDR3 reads CASSETGGEKLFF. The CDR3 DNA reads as TGTGCCAGCAGTGAAACAGGGGGGGAAAAACTGTTTTTT.

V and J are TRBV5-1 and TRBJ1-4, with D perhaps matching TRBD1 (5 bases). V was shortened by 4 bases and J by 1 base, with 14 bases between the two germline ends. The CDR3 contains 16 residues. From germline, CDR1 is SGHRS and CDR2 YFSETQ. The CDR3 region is CASSPPQGGTNEKLFF. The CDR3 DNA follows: TGCGCCAGCAGCCCGCCCCAGGGAGGAACTAATGAAAAACTGTTTTTT.

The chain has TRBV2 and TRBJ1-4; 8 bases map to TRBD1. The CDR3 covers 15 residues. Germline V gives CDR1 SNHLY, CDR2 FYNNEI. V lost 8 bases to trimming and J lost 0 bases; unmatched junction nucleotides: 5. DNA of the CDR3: TGTGCCAGCCGACAGGGGCGGACAACTAATGAAAAACTGTTTTTT. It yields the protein CASRQGRTTNEKLFF.

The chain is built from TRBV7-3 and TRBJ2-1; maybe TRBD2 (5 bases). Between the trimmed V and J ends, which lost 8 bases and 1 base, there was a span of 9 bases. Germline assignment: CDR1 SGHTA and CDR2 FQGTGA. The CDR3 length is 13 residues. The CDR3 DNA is TGTGCCAGCTCCCCGGGGTCCTACAATGAGCAGTTCTTC. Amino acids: CASSPGSYNEQFF. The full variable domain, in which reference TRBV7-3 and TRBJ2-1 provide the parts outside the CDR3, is GAGVSQTPSNKVTEKGKYVELRCDPISGHTALYWYRQSLGQGPEFLIYFQGTGAADDSGLPNDRFFAVRPEGSVSTLKIQRTERGDSAVYLCASSPGSYNEQFFGPGTRLTVL.

The CDR3 DNA follows: TGTGCCAGCTCACCACCTGCGGGGACCAACTATGGCTACACCTTC. Its translation is CASSPPAGTNYGYTF. The chain carries TRBV18 and TRBJ1-2; tentative D call: TRBD1 (5 bases). Per germline, CDR1 KGHSH and CDR2 LQKENI. V shed 0 bases and J shed 2 bases, with 10 bases lying between them. CDR3 length: 15 amino acids.

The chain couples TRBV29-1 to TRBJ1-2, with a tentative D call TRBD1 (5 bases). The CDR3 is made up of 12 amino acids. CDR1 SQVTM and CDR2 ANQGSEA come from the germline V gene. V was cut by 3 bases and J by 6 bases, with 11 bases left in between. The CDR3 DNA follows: TGCAGCGTTGAGCCAGGGCTGGATGGCTACACCTTC. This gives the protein CSVEPGLDGYTF.

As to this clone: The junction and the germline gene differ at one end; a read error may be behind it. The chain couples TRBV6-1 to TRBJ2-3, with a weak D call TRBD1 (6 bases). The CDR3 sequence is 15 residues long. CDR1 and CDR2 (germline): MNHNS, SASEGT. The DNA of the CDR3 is TGTGCCAGCAGCGAAGAAGGGGGTACAACAGATACGCAGTATTTT. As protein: CASSEEGGTTDTQYF.